These 8 T cell receptor beta chains were all obtained from the same sample, sequenced in a study of beta chain features in type 1 diabetes. Findings and limits, study-wide: Shorter TCRB CDR3s, moderately but significantly so, were found in Type 1 diabetes patients in all four CD4+ subsets.

Sequencing targeted expressed TCRB transcripts, as all isolated RNA had been reverse transcribed. Sequencing was performed with immunoSEQ multiplex PCR; in TCRdb, only in-frame clones are kept and a portion is missing. The sample lists hundreds of thousands of clones, roughly an eighth occurring once. Their antigens are not known. The material sequenced was naive CD4+ T cells from blood. The source is a young woman with type 1 diabetes.

V is TRBV18 and J is TRBJ1-1; D is undetermined. The CDR3 consists of 14 residues. Trimming took 1 base from V and 0 from J, leaving 6 bases between them. Germline CDR1 and CDR2: KGHSH and LQKENI. CDR3 protein: CASSPREMNTEAFF. The CDR3 DNA sequence: TGTGCCAGCTCACCACGGGAGATGAACACTGAAGCTTTCTTT.

This chain links TRBV7-9 with TRBJ2-2, with D perhaps TRBD1 (5 bases). Germline values: CDR1 SEHNR, CDR2 FQNEAQ (reference sequence). This CDR3 region has 15 residues. Trimming pared 6 bases from V and 5 bases from J, leaving 16 bases between. The CDR3 region is CASRVRQGRTGELFF. CDR3 sequence (DNA): TGTGCCAGCAGGGTACGGCAGGGAAGGACCGGGGAGCTGTTTTTT.

This clone came up a few times. This chain joins TRBV30 and TRBJ1-2; D is possibly TRBD1 (5 bases). Germline assignment: CDR1 GTSNPN and CDR2 SVGIG (reference sequence). V was trimmed by 2 bases and J by 6 bases, leaving 16 bases between them. The CDR3 consists of 14 residues. CDR3 nucleotides: TGTGCCTGGAGTCCGATCCTAGGGGTCCATGGCTACACCTTC. It specifies CAWSPILGVHGYTF.

This clone occurred a few times. The rearrangement joins TRBV27 to TRBJ2-7, with 10 bases that match TRBD1. There are 13 residues in the CDR3. Germline V gene lookup returns CDR1 MNHEY and CDR2 SMNVEV (reference sequence). V trimming: 6 bases; J trimming: 3 bases; junction bases outside the gene matches: 2. CDR3 nucleotide sequence: TGTGCCAGCAGCTGGGACAGGGGCTACGAGCAGTACTTC. Encoded protein: CASSWDRGYEQYF.

This chain connects TRBV2 to TRBJ2-1; D call uncertain. This CDR3 has 11 amino acids. Trimming removed 7 bases from V and 4 bases from J, with 5 bases in between. Per the germline V gene, CDR1 is SNHLY and CDR2 is FYNNEI. CDR3 loop: CASIYYNEQFF. In nucleotides, the CDR3 is TGTGCCAGCATCTATTACAATGAGCAGTTCTTC. The whole variable domain, remainder taken from reference TRBV2 and TRBJ2-1, is EPEVTQTPSHQVTQMGQEVILRCVPISNHLYFYWYRQILGQKVEFLVSFYNNEISEKSEIFDDQFSVERPDGSNFTLKIRSTKLEDSAMYFCASIYYNEQFFGPGTRLTVL.

The V call is TRBV5-4, the J call TRBJ2-7; no firm D call. Trimming took off 4 bases at V and 1 base at J, with 9 bases between the two ends. The CDR3 totals 13 residues. The germline CDR1 and CDR2 sequences are SGHNT and YYREEE (reference sequence). This CDR3 reads CASSETVSYEQYF. The CDR3 DNA reads as TGTGCCAGCAGCGAAACGGTGTCCTACGAGCAGTACTTC.

This chain uses TRBV14 with TRBJ2-7; D perhaps matches TRBD1 (6 bases). Per the germline V gene, CDR1 is SGHDN and CDR2 is FVKESK. The V end was cut by 3 bases, the J end by 4 bases, with 16 bases between. The CDR3 covers 15 residues. The CDR3 spells CASSQRLGHGYEQYF. The DNA for the CDR3 is TGTGCCAGCAGCCAGAGGCTGGGACATGGGTACGAGCAGTACTTC.

This chain joins TRBV7-2 and TRBJ2-5, with 16 bases lining up with TRBD2. The trim removed 7 bases at V and 5 bases at J, leaving 7 bases unmatched. CDR1 is SGHTA, CDR2 FQGNSA, per germline. The CDR3 has 16 residues. CDR3 protein: CASTGTSGGAGETQYF. The CDR3 DNA follows: TGTGCCAGCACCGGGACTAGCGGGGGGGCGGGGGAGACCCAGTACTTC.